The rows below give T cell receptor beta chains drawn from one sample of a study of identical twins. Each CDR3 protein is one row after TCRdb ran MiXCR on the 5' RACE reads. Of about 240,000 distinct CDR3 sequences in the sample, about 13% were seen once. This same sample was also taken into another study, of yellow fever vaccine responses in identical twins.

The sequenced sample consisted of memory (CD45RO+) T cells sorted from blood. The receptors here all came from a woman aged 18-29 years in good health. CDR3s include the opening cysteine and the closing phenylalanine or tryptophan. The D gene is left open where the match is weak. Clone size is not always given. Where it is, it says once, few, many or a class for expanded clones.

TRBJ2-1	TRBD2	13	many	TRBV6-6	TGTGCCAGCAGTTGGACTAGCGGCGATGAGCAGTTCTTC	CASSWTSGDEQFF
TRBJ2-1	TRBD1	14	NA	TRBV12-3/TRBV12-4	TGTGCCAGCAAAGACGGGACAGGGGTGAATGAGCAGTTCTTC	CASKDGTGVNEQFF
TRBJ2-1	NA	16	many	TRBV7-8	TGTGCCAGCAGCTCAGAGGTGGGAGGCTCCTACAATGAGCAGTTCTTC	CASSSEVGGSYNEQFF
TRBJ2-1	TRBD2	15	few	TRBV9	TGTGCCAGCGGGGGACTAGCGGGATCCTACAATGAGCAGTTCTTC	CASGGLAGSYNEQFF
TRBJ2-2	TRBD2	15	many	TRBV12-3/TRBV12-4	TGTGCCAGCAAAGACGCTAGCGGGGGCGGCGGGGAGCTGTTTTTT	CASKDASGGGGELFF
TRBJ2-7	TRBD1	14	NA	TRBV7-2	TGTGCCAGCAGCTCACCGACAGGGGGCCGGGCACTGTACTTC	CASSSPTGGRALYF
TRBJ1-2	NA	12	many	TRBV12-3/TRBV12-4	TGTGCCAGCTGGTTACAGGCTGGTGGCTACACCTTC	CASWLQAGGYTF
TRBJ2-2	NA	14	NA	TRBV21-1	TGTGCCAGCAGCAAAGGTTGGCCTCCCGGGGAGCTGTTTTTT	CASSKGWPPGELFF
TRBJ1-4	NA	15	few	TRBV7-4	TGTGCCAGCAGGGATACAAGACAGGTTAATGAAAAACTGTTTTTT	CASRDTRQVNEKLFF
TRBJ1-5	NA	14	few	TRBV20-1	TGCAGTGCTAGTAACAGGGCGAGCAATCAGCCCCAGCATTTT	CSASNRASNQPQHF
TRBJ2-5	TRBD2	14	NA	TRBV5-1	TGCGCCAGCAGTTCCAGCGGGGGGCAAGCGACCCAGTACTTC	CASSSSGGQATQYF
TRBJ2-7	NA	16	few	TRBV6-1	TGTGCCAGCAGCCCCGCCCGTCGTGCCCCAGATCGCGAGCAGTACTTC	CASSPARRAPDREQYF
TRBJ2-2	NA	15	few	TRBV5-1	TGCGCCAGCAGCAGCAACAGGGTGGACACCGGGGAGCTGTTTTTT	CASSSNRVDTGELFF
TRBJ2-1	NA	15	NA	TRBV7-9	TGTGCCAGCAGCTTTGTTAGGGCGGGGTACAATGAGCAGTTCTTC	CASSFVRAGYNEQFF
TRBJ2-1	TRBD2	20	few	TRBV20-1	TGCAGTGCTAGAGGCCCTACACTAGCGGGAGCCCCGAGCTCCTACAATGAGCAGTTCTTC	CSARGPTLAGAPSSYNEQFF
TRBJ2-1	TRBD2	18	NA	TRBV20-1	TGCAGTGCTAGAACTATGGCTAGCGGGAGCTTTGCCTACAATGAGCAGTTCTTC	CSARTMASGSFAYNEQFF
TRBJ1-5	NA	13	few	TRBV12-3/TRBV12-4	TGTGCCAGCAGTTTTCACAGGGACCAGCCCCAGCATTTT	CASSFHRDQPQHF
TRBJ1-4	TRBD1	15	NA	TRBV27	TGTGCCAGCAGTCCCGGGACAGGGCCCGGTGGAAAACTGTTTTTT	CASSPGTGPGGKLFF
TRBJ2-7	NA	14	few	TRBV7-2	TGTGCCAGCAGGGAAGGGGGACGACCCTACGAGCAGTACTTC	CASREGGRPYEQYF
TRBJ2-1	NA	13	few	TRBV20-1	TGCAGTGTCCCCCCTGCGGCTTACAATGAGCAGTTCTTC	CSVPPAAYNEQFF
TRBJ2-5	TRBD1	15	few	TRBV12-3/TRBV12-4	TGTGCCAGCAGTTACCGACAGGGGGGTGGAGAGACCCAGTACTTC	CASSYRQGGGETQYF
TRBJ2-1	TRBD2	17	NA	TRBV11-1	TGTGCCAGCACCCCCGGGGGCGGGAGGGGCTCCTACAATGAGCAGTTCTTC	CASTPGGGRGSYNEQFF
TRBJ2-7	NA	14	few	TRBV5-6	TGTGCCAGCAACCCTGGCCGTGGAGGGTACGAGCAGTACTTC	CASNPGRGGYEQYF